This TCR beta chain was sequenced in a study of blood T cell repertoires in COVID-19. The trim removed 1 base at V and 2 bases at J, leaving 1 base unmatched. The CDR3 length is 15 residues. Germline-derived CDR1 and CDR2 are MDHEN and SYDVKM. TCRdb's copy holds only in-frame clones and misses some; the assay was immunoSEQ multiplex PCR. The table records approximately 150,000 clones, 85% to 90% of them present only once. The chain employs TRBV28 and TRBJ1-5, with 8 bases that match TRBD1. The receptor comes from a woman in her fifties or sixties with active COVID-19. The material sequenced was peripheral blood. CDR3 in DNA: TGTGCCAGCAGTTTATCGACAGGGGGCAATCAGCCCCAGCATTTT. This translates into CASSLSTGGNQPQHF.